The 21 T cell receptor beta chains given below trace back to one sample, sequenced in a study of regulatory T cells in long-lasting Graves disease. Sequencing libraries for TCR beta were prepared with iRepertoire HTBI primers and Arm-PCR of CDR3 regions. TCRdb re-called the multiplex PCR reads through MiXCR, storing one row per CDR3 protein. The profile shows 350,000 to 550,000 distinct CDR3 sequences, about 15% of them singletons. Time point meaning: newly diagnosed GD, antithyroid drugs for less than 3 months. From RNA extracted from PBMCs, the TCR library was made. Another study also made use of these data, one on T cells in Graves' hyperthyroidism and ophthalmopathy.

Sequences were derived from peripheral blood mononuclear cells (PBMCs), sampled at new diagnosis, from a patient treated with antithyroid drugs. Every receptor here comes from a woman aged 30 to 39 with Graves disease.

At least ten counts were recorded for this clonotype. The chain couples TRBV24-1 to TRBJ2-3; 7 nucleotides line up with TRBD1. The ends lost 3 bases at V and 5 bases at J; junction bases unmatched: 10. Germline-derived CDR1 and CDR2 are KGHDR and SFDVKD. CDR3 length: 16 residues. The CDR3 protein is CATSDPDRAELDTQYF. The CDR3 DNA is TGTGCCACCAGTGATCCCGACAGGGCAGAGTTAGATACGCAGTATTTT.

The chain uses TRBV29-1 and TRBJ2-1; perhaps TRBD2 as D (6 bases). The ends were cut back, 0 bases at V and 3 bases at J, with 12 bases in the middle. Germline V CDR1 and CDR2: SQVTM, ANQGSEA. The CDR3 is 15 amino acids. The CDR3 region is CSVEDRREVYNEQFF. The CDR3 bases are TGCAGCGTTGAAGATCGGAGGGAGGTCTACAATGAGCAGTTCTTC.

There are many counts of this clonotype. J is TRBJ1-1 and V is TRBV2, with 8 bases aligning to TRBD1. The CDR3 spans 13 residues. Germline CDR1 is SNHLY and CDR2 is FYNNEI. V shed 5 bases, J shed 6 bases, and the junction held 5 bases outside the gene matches. CDR3 in DNA: TGTGCCAGCAGTCACAGGGGGTACGCTGAAGCTTTCTTT. It is translated as CASSHRGYAEAFF. Looking up the rest from reference TRBV2 and TRBJ1-1 gives the full variable domain: EPEVTQTPSHQVTQMGQEVILRCVPISNHLYFYWYRQILGQKVEFLVSFYNNEISEKSEIFDDQFSVERPDGSNFTLKIRSTKLEDSAMYFCASSHRGYAEAFFGQGTRLTVV.

The sample holds many counts of this clonotype. This chain joins TRBV5-1 and TRBJ2-3; 8 bases fit TRBD2. The germline CDR1 and CDR2 sequences are SGHRS and YFSETQ. V dropped 2 bases and J dropped 5; count of bases not matched to a gene: 4. The CDR3 consists of 14 residues. CDR3 nucleotides: TGCGCCAGCAGCTTAGCGGGAGCGGTAGATACGCAGTATTTT. It is translated as CASSLAGAVDTQYF.

This chain connects TRBV29-1 to TRBJ2-2; a weak D match, TRBD1 (5 bases). The CDR3 runs to 13 residues. V lost 5 bases and J lost 7, with 14 bases in between. Germline V gene sequence: CDR1 SQVTM, CDR2 ANQGSEA. The CDR3 DNA sequence: TGCAGCGTTTTGACAGCCCCACTCGGGGAGCTGTTTTTT. Translation: CSVLTAPLGELFF.

This clonotype was found a few times. The chain carries TRBV19 and TRBJ2-7; TRBD2 agrees at 9 bases. The CDR3 spans 12 residues. In germline, CDR1 is LNHDA, CDR2 SQIVND (reference sequence). The V segment lost 8 bases and the J segment 3 bases; nucleotides outside the gene matches: 2. CDR3 residues: CASGTSSYEQYF. CDR3 bases: TGTGCCAGTGGGACTAGCAGCTACGAGCAGTACTTC.

This chain connects TRBV11-3 to TRBJ2-2; 8 bases fit TRBD1. The germline V gene has CDR1 SGHNT and CDR2 YENEEA. The CDR3 contains 19 residues. Trimming removed 5 bases from V and 0 bases from J; junction bases left unmatched: 14. CDR3 loop: CASSRDRLGDNANTGELFF. Written as DNA, the CDR3 is TGTGCCAGCAGCCGGGACAGGCTTGGAGACAACGCGAACACCGGGGAGCTGTTTTTT.

This clonotype was seen at least ten times. The chain links TRBV18 to TRBJ2-1; 8 bases are shared with TRBD1. Germline V gene sequence: CDR1 KGHSH, CDR2 LQKENI. V dropped 2 bases and J dropped 1; count of bases not matched to a gene: 7. The CDR3 sequence is 17 residues long. DNA for the CDR3: TGTGCCAGCTCACCAGGGGGTCGGACAGGGTCCTACAATGAGCAGTTCTTC. Residues: CASSPGGRTGSYNEQFF.

The table lists this clonotype with many counts. The chain couples TRBV12-3 or TRBV12-4 to TRBJ2-7, with 7 positions matching TRBD1. The junction had 1 base not matched to a gene; V was cut back by 5 bases and J by 3 bases. This CDR3 is 12 amino acids long. Written as DNA, the CDR3 is TGTGCCAGCAGTAACAGGGGCTACGAGCAGTACTTC. It yields the protein CASSNRGYEQYF.

This clonotype has at least ten counts. This chain uses TRBV3-1 with TRBJ2-7; perhaps TRBD2 as D (6 bases). V was clipped by 3 bases and J by 3 bases, with 15 bases between them. The CDR3 sequence is 15 residues long. Looked up from germline, CDR1 is LGHDT and CDR2 is YNNKEL (reference sequence). The CDR3 protein is CASSHPAGGHYEQYF. Here the CDR3 DNA reads TGTGCCAGCAGCCATCCAGCGGGTGGGCACTACGAGCAGTACTTC.

Many counts were recorded for this clonotype. This sequence joins TRBV7-8 and TRBJ2-1; TRBD2 matches at 9 bases. Germline V gene lookup returns CDR1 SGHVS and CDR2 FQNEAQ. There are 17 residues in the CDR3. The V and J ends lost 5 bases and 3 bases, in that order; junction bases with no gene match: 11. The CDR3 region has the DNA TGTGCCAGCAGCCCCGGGGCTAGCGGGATGGTCTACAATGAGCAGTTCTTC. This translates into CASSPGASGMVYNEQFF.

There are a few counts of this clonotype. J is TRBJ2-3 and V is TRBV30, with TRBD2 as a possible D gene (7 bases). Looked up from germline, CDR1 is GTSNPN and CDR2 is SVGIG (reference sequence). This CDR3 is built from 15 residues. Trimming stripped 2 bases from V and 0 bases from J, with 12 bases between. CDR3 sequence (DNA): TGTGCCTGGAGTCGTGGGGGGGCTAGCACAGATACGCAGTATTTT. This sequence encodes CAWSRGGASTDTQYF. The variable domain in full, completed from reference TRBV30 and TRBJ2-3, reads SQTIHQWPATLVQPVGSPLSLECTVEGTSNPNLYWYRQAAGRGLQLLFYSVGIGQISSEVPQNLSASRPQDRQFILSSKKLLLSDSGFYLCAWSRGGASTDTQYFGPGTRLTVL.

This clonotype was counted many times. The chain carries TRBV15 and TRBJ2-5, with 8 nucleotides matching TRBD2. V lost 3 bases, J lost 4 bases, and 10 bases stayed unmatched. Looked up from germline, CDR1 is LNHNV and CDR2 is YYDKDF (reference sequence). The CDR3 consists of 16 residues. The CDR3 DNA reads as TGTGCCACCAGCAGTCCCCCGGGAGGGCGGGGAGAGACCCAGTACTTC. Its translation is CATSSPPGGRGETQYF. The entire variable domain, with the rest obtained from reference TRBV15 and TRBJ2-5, is as follows: DAMVIQNPRYQVTQFGKPVTLSCSQTLNHNVMYWYQQKSSQAPKLLFHYYDKDFNNEADTPDNFQSRRPNTSFCFLDIRSPGLGDTAMYLCATSSPPGGRGETQYFGPGTRLLVL.

This clonotype appeared a few times. This chain links TRBV24-1 with TRBJ2-1; 7 bases are shared with TRBD2. The CDR3 length is 17 residues. V was clipped by 3 bases and J by 5 bases; unmatched bases: 12. Germline CDR1 reads KGHDR; CDR2 reads SFDVKD. The CDR3 reads CATSDNFGGSGHNEQFF. DNA for the CDR3: TGTGCCACCAGTGATAATTTTGGCGGGAGCGGACACAATGAGCAGTTCTTC.

The J gene is TRBJ1-5, the V gene TRBV20-1; D gene ambiguous. Germline CDR1 is DFQATT and CDR2 is SNEGSKA (reference sequence). V shed 1 base and J shed 0 bases, with 10 bases lying between them. The CDR3 has 15 amino acids. This CDR3 is CSARGTAISNQPQHF. The CDR3 DNA is TGCAGTGCTAGAGGTACAGCTATTAGCAATCAGCCCCAGCATTTT.

This clonotype was observed at least ten times. This chain uses TRBV29-1 with TRBJ2-1; no definite D call. V was shortened by 4 bases and J by 7 bases, with 8 bases between the two germline ends. Germline V gives CDR1 SQVTM, CDR2 ANQGSEA. The CDR3 runs 11 residues. In DNA form, the CDR3 reads TGCAGCGTTGTAGGGCGGAATGAGCAGTTCTTC. Protein product: CSVVGRNEQFF.

This clonotype was recorded a few times. The chain recombines TRBV19 with TRBJ2-1; 10 bases are a match to TRBD2. Germline CDR1 LNHDA, CDR2 SQIVND (reference sequence). Trimming took 6 bases from V and 5 from J; bases not matched to a gene: 4. The CDR3 runs 14 residues. Here the CDR3 DNA reads TGTGCCAGTAGCCCTAGCGGGGGCAACAATGAGCAGTTCTTC. It codes for CASSPSGGNNEQFF. The whole variable domain, filled in from reference TRBV19 and TRBJ2-1, reads DGGITQSPKYLFRKEGQNVTLSCEQNLNHDAMYWYRQDPGQGLRLIYYSQIVNDFQKGDIAEGYSVSREKKESFPLTVTSAQKNPTAFYLCASSPSGGNNEQFFGPGTRLTVL.

This clonotype was detected many times. The chain uses TRBV29-1 and TRBJ2-7; 7 bases are shared with TRBD1. Germline lookup yields CDR1 SQVTM and CDR2 ANQGSEA. The CDR3 is made up of 11 amino acids. V shed 4 bases, J shed 3 bases, and the junction held 0 bases outside the gene matches. The CDR3 loop reads CSVGDSYEQYF. The DNA of the CDR3 is TGCAGCGTTGGGGACAGCTACGAGCAGTACTTC.

This clonotype was counted only a few times. The chain is built from TRBV28 and TRBJ2-1; D gene uncertain. The CDR3 contains 17 residues. Trimming took off 8 bases at V and 2 bases at J, with 22 bases between the two ends. Per germline, CDR1 MDHEN and CDR2 SYDVKM. The CDR3 here is CASRRAYLVRTYNEQFF. The CDR3 region has the DNA TGTGCCAGCCGCCGGGCGTACCTGGTACGGACCTACAATGAGCAGTTCTTC.

The CDR3 region has the DNA TGTGCCAGTAGTGCTGCGGGACCAGCGGGTGGCTACACCTTC. This translates into CASSAAGPAGGYTF. V and J are TRBV19 and TRBJ1-2, with a tentative D call TRBD1 (5 bases). CDR3 size: 14 residues. CDR1 and CDR2 from the germline V gene are LNHDA and SQIVND (reference sequence). The ends were cut back, 5 bases at V and 7 bases at J, with 17 bases in the middle. Full variable domain (outside the CDR3, taken from reference TRBV19 and TRBJ1-2): DGGITQSPKYLFRKEGQNVTLSCEQNLNHDAMYWYRQDPGQGLRLIYYSQIVNDFQKGDIAEGYSVSREKKESFPLTVTSAQKNPTAFYLCASSAAGPAGGYTFGSGTRLTVV.

The chain is built from TRBV10-1 and TRBJ1-1; TRBD1 is a possible D gene (5 bases). CDR3 size: 15 residues. In germline, CDR1 is WNHNN, CDR2 SYGVQD (reference sequence). With 0 bases removed from V and 4 bases from J, the gap between germline ends came to 12 bases. CDR3 residues: CASSESDSRATEAFF. The CDR3 DNA reads TGCGCCAGCAGTGAGTCAGACTCCAGGGCCACTGAAGCTTTCTTT.